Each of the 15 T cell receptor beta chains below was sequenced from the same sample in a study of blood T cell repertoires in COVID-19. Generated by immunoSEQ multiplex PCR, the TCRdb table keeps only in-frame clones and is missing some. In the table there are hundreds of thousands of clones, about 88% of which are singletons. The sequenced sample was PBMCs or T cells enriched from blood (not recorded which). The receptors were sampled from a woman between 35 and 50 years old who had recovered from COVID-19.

CDR3 sequence reads: CASSIGQGAYEQYF. The CDR3 nucleotides are TGTGCCAGCAGCATTGGACAGGGGGCCTACGAGCAGTACTTC. V and J are TRBV13 and TRBJ2-7; 10 bases are shared with TRBD1. Per the germline V gene, CDR1 is PRHDT and CDR2 is FYEKMQ (reference sequence). This CDR3 is 14 amino acids long. V lost 5 bases, J lost 2 bases, and 3 bases stayed unmatched.

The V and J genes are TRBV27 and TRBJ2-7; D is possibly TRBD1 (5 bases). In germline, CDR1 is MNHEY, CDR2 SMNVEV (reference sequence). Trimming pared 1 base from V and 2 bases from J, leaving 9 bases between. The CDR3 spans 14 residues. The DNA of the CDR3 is TGTGCCAGCAGTTTATATGGGGCCCCCTACGAGCAGTACTTC. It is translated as CASSLYGAPYEQYF.

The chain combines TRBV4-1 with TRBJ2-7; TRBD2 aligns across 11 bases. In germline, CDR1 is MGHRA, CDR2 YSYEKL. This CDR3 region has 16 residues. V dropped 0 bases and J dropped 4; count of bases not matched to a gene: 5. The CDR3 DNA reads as TGCGCCAGCAGCCAAGAGGAAAGACTAGCGGGATACGAGCAGTACTTC. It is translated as CASSQEERLAGYEQYF.

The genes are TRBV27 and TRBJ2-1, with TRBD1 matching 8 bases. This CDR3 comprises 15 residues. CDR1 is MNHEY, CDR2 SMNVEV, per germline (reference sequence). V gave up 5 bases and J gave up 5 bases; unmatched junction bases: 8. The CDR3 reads CASSKNRGKDNEQFF. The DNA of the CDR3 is TGTGCCAGCAGTAAAAACAGGGGGAAAGACAATGAGCAGTTCTTC.

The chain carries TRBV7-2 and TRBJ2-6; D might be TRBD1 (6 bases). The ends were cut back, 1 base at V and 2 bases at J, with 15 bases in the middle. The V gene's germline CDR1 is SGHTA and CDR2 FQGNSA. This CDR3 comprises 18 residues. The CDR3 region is CASSLDSNRAAGANVLTF. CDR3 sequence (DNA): TGTGCCAGCAGCTTAGACTCCAACAGGGCCGCTGGGGCCAACGTCCTGACTTTC.

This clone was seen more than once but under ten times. CDR3 in amino acids: CASSSGLAGGTGELFF. CDR3 sequence (DNA): TGTGCCAGCAGCTCGGGACTAGCGGGGGGCACCGGGGAGCTGTTTTTT. V and J are TRBV7-3 and TRBJ2-2; 15 nucleotides align to TRBD2. J gave up 4 bases and V 4 bases, and 1 base lay outside the gene matches. This CDR3 contains 16 residues. Germline CDR1 SGHTA, CDR2 FQGTGA.

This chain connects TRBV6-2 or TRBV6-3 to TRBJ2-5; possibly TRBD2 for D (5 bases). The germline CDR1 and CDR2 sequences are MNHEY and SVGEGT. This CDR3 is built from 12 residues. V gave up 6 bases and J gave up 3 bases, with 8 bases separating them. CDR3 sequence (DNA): TGTGCCAGCAGCCGTAGCGAAGAGACCCAGTACTTC. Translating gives CASSRSEETQYF.

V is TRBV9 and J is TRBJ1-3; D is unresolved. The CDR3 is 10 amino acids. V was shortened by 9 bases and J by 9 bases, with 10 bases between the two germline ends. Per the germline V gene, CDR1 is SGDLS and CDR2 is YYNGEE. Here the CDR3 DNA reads TGTGCCACCCAGGTGTGCACCATATATTTT. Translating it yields CATQVCTIYF.

CDR3: CAWGRTENTEAFF. As DNA, the CDR3 is TGTGCCTGGGGGAGGACAGAAAACACTGAAGCTTTCTTT. V and J are TRBV30 and TRBJ1-1, with a possible D match to TRBD1 (6 bases). Germline CDR1 is GTSNPN and CDR2 is SVGIG (reference sequence). The V and J ends lost 5 bases and 2 bases respectively, with 12 bases between them. The CDR3 has 13 amino acids.

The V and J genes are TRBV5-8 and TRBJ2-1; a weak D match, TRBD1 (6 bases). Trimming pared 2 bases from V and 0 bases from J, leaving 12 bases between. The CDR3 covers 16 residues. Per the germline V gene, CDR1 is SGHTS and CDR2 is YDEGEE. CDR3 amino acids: CASSLGTKSSYNEQFF. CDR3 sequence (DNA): TGTGCCAGCAGCTTAGGGACAAAGAGCTCCTACAATGAGCAGTTCTTC.

In DNA, the CDR3 is TGTGCCAGCAGCTTCACAGATAATGAGCAGTTCTTC. Translating it yields CASSFTDNEQFF. The rearrangement links TRBV7-2 to TRBJ2-1; D is unclear. CDR1 and CDR2 (germline): SGHTA, FQGNSA. CDR3 length: 12 amino acids. Trimming removed 3 bases from V and 7 bases from J, with 7 bases in between. The variable domain in full, with the rest retrieved from reference TRBV7-2 and TRBJ2-1, is GAGVSQSPSNKVTEKGKDVELRCDPISGHTALYWYRQSLGQGLEFLIYFQGNSAPDKSGLPSDRFSAERTGGSVSTLTIQRTQQEDSAVYLCASSFTDNEQFFGPGTRLTVL.

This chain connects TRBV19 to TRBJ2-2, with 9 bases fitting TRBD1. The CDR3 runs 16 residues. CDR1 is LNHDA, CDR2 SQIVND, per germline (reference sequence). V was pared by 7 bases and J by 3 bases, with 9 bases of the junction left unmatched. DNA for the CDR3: TGTGCCAGTACCCAAAGGGACAGGGCGCACACCGGGGAGCTGTTTTTT. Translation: CASTQRDRAHTGELFF.

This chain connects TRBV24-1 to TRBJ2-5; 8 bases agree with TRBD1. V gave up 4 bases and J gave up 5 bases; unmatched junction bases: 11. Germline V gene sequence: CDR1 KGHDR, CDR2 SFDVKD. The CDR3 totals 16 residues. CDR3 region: CATSDPTTGGLETQYF. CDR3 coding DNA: TGTGCCACCAGTGACCCAACCACAGGGGGATTGGAGACCCAGTACTTC.

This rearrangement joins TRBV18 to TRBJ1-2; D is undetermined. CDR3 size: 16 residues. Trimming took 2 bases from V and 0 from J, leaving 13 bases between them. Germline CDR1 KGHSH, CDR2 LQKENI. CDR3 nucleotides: TGTGCCAGCTCACCAGATGCCCGGGGATCTAACTATGGCTACACCTTC. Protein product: CASSPDARGSNYGYTF.

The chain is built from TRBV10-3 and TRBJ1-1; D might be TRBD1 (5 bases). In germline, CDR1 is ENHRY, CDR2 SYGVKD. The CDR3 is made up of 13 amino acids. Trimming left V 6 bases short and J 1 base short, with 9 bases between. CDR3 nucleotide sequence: TGTGCCATCAGGACAGATCAGAACACTGAAGCTTTCTTT. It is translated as CAIRTDQNTEAFF.